Sequencing of this TCR beta chain was carried out in a study of blood T cells in healthy people across ages. Study-wide context: About one barcoded beta molecule per two T cells came from capture by template switching.

The use of a sample-barcoded 5' primer and a J-beta primer mix characterized a second PCR of about 6 to 12 cycles. TCRdb re-called the 5' RACE reads through MiXCR, storing one row per CDR3 protein. The sample holds about 400,000 distinct CDR3 sequences, about 55% seen once. With V trimmed by 10 bases and J by 9 bases, 18 bases remained unmatched. The CDR3 runs 15 residues. Every participating donor contributed 8.5 to 10 milliliters of peripheral blood through a draw. This clonotype was picked up a small number of times. The clonotype was recovered from a man aged 55 to 70 in good health. Sequencing was done on a sample of blood. V gene TRBV12-3 or TRBV12-4 combines with J gene TRBJ2-1; 7 bases match TRBD2. Written as DNA, the CDR3 is TGTGCCACCCGGATCAGCGGGGACCTCTGGGGTGAGCAGTTCTTC. This codes for CATRISGDLWGEQFF.